This T cell receptor beta chain emerged from a study of cytomegalovirus exposure and HLA in healthy donors. Notes on the study in general: Data from an earlier analysis indicated that most TCR beta V segments were productive either about 87% or about 30% of the time. Donors were assumed by presence/absence analyses to have roughly uniform sequencing depth. Researchers counted around 180 TCR beta chains as cytomegalovirus-associated.

PCR employed 60 Vbeta and 13 Jbeta primers. Clones were read by immunoSEQ multiplex PCR, and TCRdb kept only the in-frame ones, dropping some. The sample has approximately 140,000 clones, about four fifths seen once. In regard to this clone: Its antigen is currently unknown.

CDR1 MNHNS and CDR2 SASEGT come from the germline V gene. V gave up 10 bases and J gave up 0 bases, with 13 bases separating them. CDR3 length: 14 amino acids. The rearrangement joins TRBV6-1 to TRBJ1-5; TRBD1 might be the D (6 bases). The receptor's source is a man in his forties or fifties in good health and CMV-seropositive. The specimen sequenced was PBMCs. The CDR3 region is CATLQGYSNQPQHF. DNA for the CDR3: TGTGCCACCTTACAGGGTTATAGCAATCAGCCCCAGCATTTT.